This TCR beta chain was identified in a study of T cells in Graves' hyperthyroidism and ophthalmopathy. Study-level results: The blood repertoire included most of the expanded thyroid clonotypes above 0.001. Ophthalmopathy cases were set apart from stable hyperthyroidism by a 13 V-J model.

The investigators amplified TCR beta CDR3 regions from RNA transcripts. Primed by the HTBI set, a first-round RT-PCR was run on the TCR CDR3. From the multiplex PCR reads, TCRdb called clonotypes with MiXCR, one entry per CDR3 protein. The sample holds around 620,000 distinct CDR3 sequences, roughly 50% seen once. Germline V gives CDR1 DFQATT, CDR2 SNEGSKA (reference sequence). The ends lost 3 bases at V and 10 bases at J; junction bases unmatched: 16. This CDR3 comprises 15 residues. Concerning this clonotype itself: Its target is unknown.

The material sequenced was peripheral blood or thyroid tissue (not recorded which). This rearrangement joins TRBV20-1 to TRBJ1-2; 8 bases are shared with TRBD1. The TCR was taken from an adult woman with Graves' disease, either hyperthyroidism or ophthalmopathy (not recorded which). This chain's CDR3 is CSASSDQGAGSTYTF. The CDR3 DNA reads TGCAGTGCTAGTTCAGACCAGGGGGCAGGGAGTACCTACACCTTC.